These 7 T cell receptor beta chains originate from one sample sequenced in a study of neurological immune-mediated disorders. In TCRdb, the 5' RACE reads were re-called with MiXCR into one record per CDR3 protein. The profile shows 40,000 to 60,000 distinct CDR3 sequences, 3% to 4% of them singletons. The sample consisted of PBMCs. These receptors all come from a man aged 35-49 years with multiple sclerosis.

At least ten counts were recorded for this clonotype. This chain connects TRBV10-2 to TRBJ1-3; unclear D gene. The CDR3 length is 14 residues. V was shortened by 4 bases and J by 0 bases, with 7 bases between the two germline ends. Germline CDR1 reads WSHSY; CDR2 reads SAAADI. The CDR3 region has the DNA TGCGCCAGCAGTGGGTCTCACTCTGGAAACACCATATATTTT. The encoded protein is CASSGSHSGNTIYF.

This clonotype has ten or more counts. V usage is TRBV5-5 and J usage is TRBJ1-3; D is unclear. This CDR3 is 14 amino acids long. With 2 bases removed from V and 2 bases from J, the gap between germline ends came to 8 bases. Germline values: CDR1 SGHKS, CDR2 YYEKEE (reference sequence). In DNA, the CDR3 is TGTGCCAGCAGCTTTGGCAGCACTGGAAACACCATATATTTT. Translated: CASSFGSTGNTIYF.

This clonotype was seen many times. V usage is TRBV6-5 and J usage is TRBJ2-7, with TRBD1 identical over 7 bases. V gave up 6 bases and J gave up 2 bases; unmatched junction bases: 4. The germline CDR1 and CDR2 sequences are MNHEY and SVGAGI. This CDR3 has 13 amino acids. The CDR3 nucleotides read TGTGCCAGCAGCCGACAGGGTACCTACGAGCAGTACTTC. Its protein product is CASSRQGTYEQYF.

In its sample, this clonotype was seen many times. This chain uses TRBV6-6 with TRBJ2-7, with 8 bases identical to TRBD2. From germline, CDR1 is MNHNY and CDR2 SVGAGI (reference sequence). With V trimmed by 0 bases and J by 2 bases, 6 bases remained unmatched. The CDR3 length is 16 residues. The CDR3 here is CASSYSSGDNTYEQYF. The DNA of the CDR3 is TGTGCCAGCAGTTACTCTAGCGGGGATAATACCTACGAGCAGTACTTC.

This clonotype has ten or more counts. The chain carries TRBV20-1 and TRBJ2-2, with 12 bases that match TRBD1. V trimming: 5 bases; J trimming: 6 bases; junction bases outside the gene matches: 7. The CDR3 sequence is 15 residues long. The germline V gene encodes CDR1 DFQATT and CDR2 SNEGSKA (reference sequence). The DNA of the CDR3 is TGCAGTGCTCTCCGGGGACAGGGGGCGTCCGGGGAGCTGTTTTTT. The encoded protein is CSALRGQGASGELFF.

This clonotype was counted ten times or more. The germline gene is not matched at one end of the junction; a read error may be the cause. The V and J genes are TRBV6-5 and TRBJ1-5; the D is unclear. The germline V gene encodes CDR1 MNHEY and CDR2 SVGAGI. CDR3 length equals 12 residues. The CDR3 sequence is CASSPLGQPQNF. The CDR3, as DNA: TGTGCCAGCAGTCCCCTAGGTCAGCCCCAGAATTTT.

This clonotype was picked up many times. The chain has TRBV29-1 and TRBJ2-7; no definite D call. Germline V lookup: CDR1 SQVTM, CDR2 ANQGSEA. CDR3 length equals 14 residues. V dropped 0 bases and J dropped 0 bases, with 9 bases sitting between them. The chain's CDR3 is CSVEETRLSYEQYF. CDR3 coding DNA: TGCAGCGTTGAAGAAACACGGCTCTCCTACGAGCAGTACTTC.